The clone carrying this T cell receptor (beta chain) was observed a single time. CDR3 length equals 15 residues. Trimming removed 0 bases at V and 0 bases at J, with 8 bases between. Germline CDR1 and CDR2: MGHRA and YSYEKL. The record originates from a study of blood T cell repertoires in COVID-19. Turning to the study itself: Whether acute or convalescent, the COVID-19 samples came from the United States, Italy and Spain.

Authors' processing steps: Estimated nucleated cell counts came from reference gene primer amplification. Here immunoSEQ multiplex PCR was the method, and the copy in TCRdb shows in-frame clones only, minus some. Clone size and the V and J calls come from that table; the DNA yielded D and trimming. The sample records 35,000 to 50,000 clones, just under 70% being singletons. The clonotype was recovered from an elderly man with acute or convalescent COVID-19. The sequencing sample was made of peripheral blood. The genes are TRBV4-1 and TRBJ1-2; D is possibly TRBD1 (5 bases). The CDR3: CASSQDPRANYGYTF. The CDR3 DNA is TGCGCCAGCAGCCAAGATCCCAGGGCTAACTATGGCTACACCTTC.